These 30 T cell receptor beta chains were sequenced from one sample in a study of T-cell reconstitution after alpha-beta-depleted transplantation in children. Molecular barcoding with unique molecular identifiers was used for the TCRbeta library. TCRdb re-called the PCR reads through MiXCR, storing one row per CDR3 protein. Of about 580,000 distinct CDR3 sequences listed, roughly 30% were seen once; the top ten hold 35% to 40%. The specimen comprised PBMCs, sampled before TCRalphabeta/CD19-depleted stem cell transplant. These receptors were obtained from a boy younger than two with Wiskott-Aldrich syndrome, due to receive a stem cell transplant.

V gene TRBV5-1 combines with J gene TRBJ2-7, with D uncertain. This CDR3 spans 14 amino acids. From germline, CDR1 is SGHRS and CDR2 YFSETQ. The V gene lost 0 bases and the J gene lost 5 bases, with 12 bases spanning the gap. The CDR3 DNA follows: TGCGCCAGCAGCTTGGTAGTGACGGGCAACGAGCAGTACTTC. Translation: CASSLVVTGNEQYF.

This chain uses TRBV5-1 with TRBJ2-7; TRBD2 matches 12 bases. V trimming: 1 base; J trimming: 0 bases; junction bases outside the gene matches: 5. The CDR3 loop spans 17 amino acids. CDR1 is SGHRS, CDR2 YFSETQ, per germline. The CDR3 nucleotides are TGCGCCAGCAGCTTGTGGGGACTAGCGGGTAGCTCCTACGAGCAGTACTTC. Protein: CASSLWGLAGSSYEQYF.

This clonotype turned up a few times. The chain recombines TRBV5-1 with TRBJ2-7, with D tentatively TRBD1 or TRBD2 (5 bases each). The CDR3 spans 12 residues. V gave up 1 base and J gave up 6 bases, with 8 bases separating them. Germline CDR1 SGHRS, CDR2 YFSETQ. The CDR3 loop is CASSLWGTEQYF. The CDR3 DNA follows: TGCGCCAGCAGCTTGTGGGGGACCGAGCAGTACTTC.

This chain joins TRBV19 and TRBJ2-2; 10 bases align to TRBD2. The CDR3 has 17 residues. The germline CDR1 and CDR2 sequences are LNHDA and SQIVND (reference sequence). Trimming took 6 bases from V and 1 from J; bases not matched to a gene: 8. The CDR3 sequence is CASRPSGRLVNTGELFF. The CDR3, as DNA: TGTGCCAGTAGGCCTAGCGGGAGATTGGTGAACACCGGGGAGCTGTTTTTT.

The chain uses TRBV12-3 or TRBV12-4 and TRBJ2-2; 13 bases match TRBD2. Trimming took 3 bases from V and 5 from J; bases not matched to a gene: 12. The CDR3 contains 19 residues. The CDR3 reads CASSFRILAGGAETGELFF. The CDR3 coding sequence is TGTGCCAGCAGTTTTCGGATACTAGCGGGAGGGGCAGAGACCGGGGAGCTGTTTTTT.

J is TRBJ1-1 and V is TRBV28, with unresolved D. The V end lost 7 bases, the J end lost 3 bases, and 21 bases lay between the germline ends. This CDR3 contains 16 residues. The germline V gene encodes CDR1 MDHEN and CDR2 SYDVKM. CDR3 sequence reads: CASIEGFTVLDTEAFF. The CDR3 DNA reads as TGTGCCAGCATTGAGGGTTTCACGGTCTTGGACACTGAAGCTTTCTTT.

The chain recombines TRBV20-1 with TRBJ1-2; D might be TRBD1 (6 bases). Germline CDR1 DFQATT, CDR2 SNEGSKA (reference sequence). V shed 3 bases and J shed 5 bases, with 10 bases lying between them. The CDR3 consists of 12 residues. Written as DNA, the CDR3 is TGCAGTGCTAGTGCGGGACAATATGGCTACACCTTC. It encodes CSASAGQYGYTF.

This clonotype was recorded a few times. The chain links TRBV3-1 to TRBJ2-7; 11 positions agree with TRBD2. The CDR3 spans 15 residues. From germline, CDR1 is LGHDT and CDR2 YNNKEL (reference sequence). V lost 2 bases to trimming and J lost 2 bases; unmatched junction nucleotides: 2. This CDR3 reads CASSQPGLAAYEQYF. CDR3 nucleotide sequence: TGTGCCAGCAGCCAACCGGGACTAGCGGCCTACGAGCAGTACTTC.

This chain joins TRBV11-2 and TRBJ1-3; D possibly corresponds to TRBD1 (6 bases). Trimming removed 5 bases at V and 4 bases at J, with 18 bases between. Germline lookup yields CDR1 SGHAT and CDR2 FQNNGV. This CDR3 contains 16 residues. CDR3 nucleotides: TGTGCCAGCAGCCAATTACAGGGACTATCCGGAAACACCATATATTTT. Residues: CASSQLQGLSGNTIYF.

This clonotype was counted a few times. This chain connects TRBV10-3 to TRBJ2-5; 7 bases are shared with TRBD1. The CDR3 spans 14 residues. Germline V CDR1 and CDR2: ENHRY, SYGVKD. V dropped 4 bases and J dropped 5; count of bases not matched to a gene: 7. The DNA of the CDR3 is TGTGCCATCAGTGGCCAGACAGGGCAGGAGACCCAGTACTTC. It translates to CAISGQTGQETQYF.

The rearrangement links TRBV7-9 to TRBJ2-7; 8 nucleotides agree with TRBD1. Germline CDR1 and CDR2: SEHNR and FQNEAQ (reference sequence). Germline trimming cut 1 base from V and 2 bases from J; bases unmatched to any gene: 10. This CDR3 comprises 17 residues. The CDR3 bases are TGTGCCAGCAGCTTAGGCTTTAGGACAGGGAGAACCTACGAGCAGTACTTC. Residues: CASSLGFRTGRTYEQYF. The complete variable domain, with remaining parts taken from reference TRBV7-9 and TRBJ2-7, reads DTGVSQNPRHKITKRGQNVTFRCDPISEHNRLYWYRQTLGQGPEFLTYFQNEAQLEKSRLLSDRFSAERPKGSFSTLEIQRTEQGDSAMYLCASSLGFRTGRTYEQYFGPGTRLTVT.

The J gene is TRBJ2-7, the V gene TRBV5-1; perhaps D is TRBD1 or TRBD2 (6 bases each). Germline loops: CDR1 SGHRS, CDR2 YFSETQ. The CDR3 consists of 14 residues. With 4 bases removed from V and 4 bases from J, the gap between germline ends came to 15 bases. The CDR3 nucleotides read TGCGCCAGCAGCCACAATACAGGGAGGTACGAGCAGTACTTC. This encodes CASSHNTGRYEQYF.

The CDR3 nucleotides are TGCGCCAGCAGCCAAGCCCTAGTGGCATCCTACAATGAGCAGTTCTTC. Translated, it gives CASSQALVASYNEQFF. The chain uses TRBV4-1 and TRBJ2-1; D remains unclear. The length of the CDR3 is 16 residues. The germline V gene encodes CDR1 MGHRA and CDR2 YSYEKL. V lost 1 base and J lost 1, with 11 bases in between.

This clonotype was counted a few times. The chain carries TRBV18 and TRBJ2-5; the D is unclear. The CDR3 runs 12 residues. Germline-derived CDR1 and CDR2 are KGHSH and LQKENI. Trimming took 11 bases from V and 4 from J, leaving 14 bases between them. The CDR3 is CAACASGETQYF. The CDR3 DNA reads TGTGCCGCCTGTGCCTCCGGAGAGACCCAGTACTTC. Full variable domain (remainder filled in from reference TRBV18 and TRBJ2-5): NAGVMQNPRHLVRRRGQEARLRCSPMKGHSHVYWYRQLPEEGLKFMVYLQKENIIDESGMPKERFSAEFPKEGPSILRIQQVVRGDSAAYFCAACASGETQYFGPGTRLLVL.

This clonotype has a count of ten or more. V usage is TRBV20-1 and J usage is TRBJ1-5; 7 bases map to TRBD1. Germline CDR1 reads DFQATT; CDR2 reads SNEGSKA (reference sequence). After removal of 5 bases from V and 2 bases from J, the junction contained 3 bases not matched to a gene. The CDR3 has 13 amino acids. This CDR3 reads CSASDRGNQPQHF. CDR3 sequence (DNA): TGCAGTGCTTCTGACAGGGGCAATCAGCCCCAGCATTTT.

A few counts support this clonotype. This chain links TRBV20-1 with TRBJ2-3, with 7 bases aligning to TRBD1. CDR1 is DFQATT and CDR2 is SNEGSKA in the germline V gene (reference sequence). This CDR3 comprises 14 residues. In DNA, the CDR3 is TGCGGATGCTCCCGGGACAGCAGCACAGATACGCAGTATTTT. As protein: CGCSRDSSTDTQYF.

The chain employs TRBV7-3 and TRBJ2-1; 8 bases line up with TRBD2. There are 15 residues in the CDR3. Per germline, CDR1 SGHTA and CDR2 FQGTGA. The V segment lost 2 bases and the J segment 8 bases; nucleotides outside the gene matches: 8. In nucleotides, the CDR3 is TGTGCCAGCAGCTTAGGGAGGACTAGCTTTGATGAGCAGTTCTTC. This gives the protein CASSLGRTSFDEQFF. Complete variable domain (other parts from reference TRBV7-3 and TRBJ2-1): GAGVSQTPSNKVTEKGKYVELRCDPISGHTALYWYRQSLGQGPEFLIYFQGTGAADDSGLPNDRFFAVRPEGSVSTLKIQRTERGDSAVYLCASSLGRTSFDEQFFGPGTRLTVL.

This clonotype appeared a few times. J is TRBJ2-1 and V is TRBV4-2; the match to TRBD2 covers 10 bases. Germline V gene lookup returns CDR1 LGHNA and CDR2 YNFKEQ. V lost 0 bases, J lost 7 bases, and 18 bases stayed unmatched. The CDR3 has 20 amino acids. The CDR3 region is CASSQDSVAGGLRGVNEQFF. The CDR3 DNA sequence: TGTGCCAGCAGCCAAGATTCGGTAGCGGGAGGTCTTAGAGGGGTTAATGAGCAGTTCTTC.

This clonotype was counted a few times. This chain uses TRBV7-2 with TRBJ1-5; D not certain. The V end lost 0 bases, the J end lost 6 bases, and 12 bases lay between the germline ends. The CDR3 loop spans 15 amino acids. CDR1 SGHTA and CDR2 FQGNSA come from the germline V gene. CDR3 bases: TGTGCCAGCAGCTTAGCGCCGGTCTCCCTTCAGCCCCAGCATTTT. Translated: CASSLAPVSLQPQHF.

The table lists this clonotype with a count of one. This chain connects TRBV20-1 to TRBJ2-4, with 8 bases identical to TRBD1. Germline-derived CDR1 and CDR2 are DFQATT and SNEGSKA (reference sequence). J lost 0 bases, V lost 5 bases, and 15 bases had no gene match. The CDR3 contains 18 residues. CDR3 protein: CSAPGGPIRALAKNIQYF. The CDR3 DNA reads TGCAGTGCTCCAGGGGGCCCCATTCGAGCTCTAGCCAAAAACATTCAGTACTTC.

A few counts support this clonotype. The CDR3, as DNA: TGTGCCAGCAGCCCACCGTTGGGGGGTGAGCAGTTCTTC. This codes for CASSPPLGGEQFF. The chain recombines TRBV5-6 with TRBJ2-1; D perhaps matches TRBD2 (6 bases). CDR3 size: 13 residues. Germline assignment: CDR1 SGHDT and CDR2 YYEEEE. Trimming left V 4 bases short and J 9 bases short, with 14 bases between.

This clonotype has only a few counts. The CDR3 nucleotides read TGTGCCAGCCGTACCGACCAAGAGACCCAGTACTTC. Its translation is CASRTDQETQYF. The rearrangement uses TRBV2 and TRBJ2-5; D gene ambiguous. The germline gives CDR1 SNHLY, CDR2 FYNNEI. V shed 8 bases and J shed 0 bases, with 7 bases lying between them. This CDR3 is built from 12 residues.

This clonotype came up a few times. The CDR3 nucleotides read TGCGCCAGCAGCTTGGACCTAAGTTATGGGGCCAACGTCCTGACTTTC. This sequence encodes CASSLDLSYGANVLTF. The gene calls are TRBV5-1 and TRBJ2-6; D is undetermined. This CDR3 is 16 amino acids long. CDR1 and CDR2 from the germline V gene are SGHRS and YFSETQ. Trimming removed 0 bases at V and 3 bases at J, with 10 bases between. Based on the CDR3 plus reference TRBV5-1 and TRBJ2-6, the full variable domain is KAGVTQTPRYLIKTRGQQVTLSCSPISGHRSVSWYQQTPGQGLQFLFEYFSETQRNKGNFPGRFSGRQFSNSRSEMNVSTLELGDSALYLCASSLDLSYGANVLTFGAGSRLTVL.

The chain has TRBV28 and TRBJ2-2; tentatively, D is TRBD2 (7 bases). V lost 5 bases to trimming and J lost 4 bases, with 17 bases between them. The germline V gene has CDR1 MDHEN and CDR2 SYDVKM. This CDR3 has 16 residues. This CDR3 reads CASSPPRGRVTGELFF. As DNA, the CDR3 is TGTGCCAGCAGTCCCCCTAGGGGGAGGGTCACCGGGGAGCTGTTTTTT.

The V call is TRBV5-1, the J call TRBJ1-2, with a possible D match to TRBD1 (5 bases). This CDR3 is built from 16 residues. Per the germline V gene, CDR1 is SGHRS and CDR2 is YFSETQ. V shed 0 bases and J shed 4 bases, with 16 bases lying between them. The CDR3 DNA is TGCGCCAGCAGCTTGGGATTTGAAAGGGACGGCTATGGCTACACCTTC. Translation: CASSLGFERDGYGYTF.

The CDR3 bases are TGTGCCAGCAGCCCGTCGTGGGTAGCGGGGTATGAGCAGTTCTTC. Translation: CASSPSWVAGYEQFF. The chain is built from TRBV7-2 and TRBJ2-1; 8 bases match TRBD2. The CDR3 runs 15 residues. With 5 bases clipped from V and 8 bases from J, the junction kept 11 bases outside the gene matches. Germline V gives CDR1 SGHTA, CDR2 FQGNSA.

The rearrangement links TRBV12-3 or TRBV12-4 to TRBJ2-2, with 10 bases lining up with TRBD1. The CDR3 has 15 residues. V gave up 8 bases and J gave up 4 bases; unmatched junction bases: 7. The CDR3 DNA is TGTGCCAGCTCGGGACAGGGGTGGGCCACCGGGGAGCTGTTTTTT. Amino acid sequence: CASSGQGWATGELFF.

V usage is TRBV6-1 and J usage is TRBJ2-7, with D possibly matching TRBD1 (5 bases). V dropped 1 base and J dropped 0 bases, with 16 bases sitting between them. This CDR3 has 17 residues. Germline-derived CDR1 and CDR2 are MNHNS and SASEGT. CDR3 nucleotides: TGTGCCAGCAGTGAAGGTCCCGCGGCAGGGTACTCCTACGAGCAGTACTTC. Translation: CASSEGPAAGYSYEQYF.

CDR3 in DNA: TGTGCCAGCAGCTACAGAGGACCCGCACAAGAGACCCAGTACTTC. It is translated as CASSYRGPAQETQYF. The V call is TRBV5-5, the J call TRBJ2-5; D remains ambiguous. CDR1 and CDR2 (germline): SGHKS, YYEKEE (reference sequence). Trimming cost V 3 bases and J 2 bases, with 14 bases left between them. CDR3 length equals 15 residues.

The J gene is TRBJ2-3, the V gene TRBV7-3; 9 bases fit TRBD2. Germline V gene sequence: CDR1 SGHTA, CDR2 FQGTGA. Trimming cost V 5 bases and J 4 bases; bases outside gene matches: 4. This CDR3 is built from 14 residues. For the CDR3, the DNA is TGTGCCAGCAGCATAAGGACTAGCGCAGATACGCAGTATTTT. Its protein product is CASSIRTSADTQYF.